A selection of T cell receptor beta chains follows, all from one sample in a study of CD8 T cells in ankylosing spondylitis. TCRdb independently ran MiXCR on the 5' RACE reads; one entry per CDR3 protein. Among some 700,000 distinct CDR3 sequences, around 17% were seen once, and the ten largest hold 19%. Specimen: blood, either unsorted or a sorted T cell fraction (not recorded which). The source of these receptors is a male donor with ankylosing spondylitis. Both conserved end residues are part of each CDR3. A D gene is named only where the DNA matches it firmly. Size values are once, few and many counts, or a class for expanded clones, and some rows have none.

V gene	D gene	CDR3 length	J gene	clone size	CDR3 DNA	CDR3 protein
TRBV5-5	TRBD2	17	TRBJ2-1	.	TGTGCCAGCAGCCCAACCCTAGGGGGACTAGCAGCGAATGAGCAGTTCTTC	CASSPTLGGLAANEQFF
TRBV3-1	TRBD1	14	TRBJ2-7	few	TGTGCCAGCAGCCACCTCGGACAGGGCCACGAGCAGTACTTC	CASSHLGQGHEQYF
TRBV7-9	.	15	TRBJ2-2	.	TGTGCCAGCAGCTTAGGTCCGATACAGTCCGGGGAGCTGTTTTTT	CASSLGPIQSGELFF
TRBV12-3/TRBV12-4	TRBD1	14	TRBJ1-2	few	TGTGCCAGCAGAAGGACAGGGGGCTCCTATGGCTACACCTTC	CASRRTGGSYGYTF
TRBV5-1	TRBD1	15	TRBJ2-7	.	TGCGCCAGCAGCTTGGTGGGGACAGGGCTTGTCGAGCAGTACTTC	CASSLVGTGLVEQYF
TRBV12-3/TRBV12-4	TRBD1	14	TRBJ1-1	.	TGTGCCAGCAGTTTACAGGGGGCTTGGACTGAAGCTTTCTTT	CASSLQGAWTEAFF
TRBV20-1	TRBD2	14	TRBJ2-1	.	TGCAGTGCTAGGACGGCGGGAGGGGGGGTTGAGCAGTTCTTC	CSARTAGGGVEQFF
TRBV20-1	.	14	TRBJ1-2	many	TGCAGTGCTAGAGCCTGGACAGACCCCTATGGCTACACCTTC	CSARAWTDPYGYTF
TRBV4-3	.	16	TRBJ2-5	.	TGCGCCAGCAGCCAAGATGCTTTAGACAGTTTGGGGACCCAGTACTTC	CASSQDALDSLGTQYF
TRBV12-3/TRBV12-4	TRBD2	15	TRBJ2-2	few	TGTGCCAGCAGTAGACTAGCGTATCACACCGGGGAGCTGTTTTTT	CASSRLAYHTGELFF
TRBV29-1	TRBD2	18	TRBJ2-1	.	TGCAGCGTCGAAGGGACTAGCGGGAATGCCCGCTCCTACAATGAGCAGTTCTTC	CSVEGTSGNARSYNEQFF
TRBV12-3/TRBV12-4	TRBD2	15	TRBJ2-3	few	TGTGCCAGCCAGAACCTAGCGGGGTTTACAGATACGCAGTATTTT	CASQNLAGFTDTQYF
TRBV28	.	14	TRBJ2-7	.	TGTGCCAGCAGTTTTGGGAAGGGCGGCTACGAGCAGTACTTC	CASSFGKGGYEQYF
TRBV20-1	.	16	TRBJ2-2	few	TGCAGTGCTAGAGATCAGCTCGCATTGAACACCGGGGAGCTGTTTTTT	CSARDQLALNTGELFF
TRBV30	TRBD2	15	TRBJ2-2	.	TGTGCCTGGAAGAGCGGGGGCGCACGGACCGGGGAGCTGTTTTTT	CAWKSGGARTGELFF
TRBV5-1	.	17	TRBJ2-2	many	TGCGCCAGCAGCTTGGCAGCTCCCTTGGATCACACCGGGGAGCTGTTTTTT	CASSLAAPLDHTGELFF
TRBV2	.	12	TRBJ1-1	.	TGTGCCAGCAGTCCGAACGGCCGAGAAGCTTTCTTT	CASSPNGREAFF
TRBV7-8	.	16	TRBJ1-1	once	TGTGCCAGCAGCTTCTACACGGACTATATGAACACTGAAGCTTTCTTT	CASSFYTDYMNTEAFF
TRBV6-5	TRBD1	15	TRBJ1-1	.	TGTGCCAGCAGTTCCGACAGGGGTTTAAGCACTGAAGCTTTCTTT	CASSSDRGLSTEAFF
TRBV5-5	.	13	TRBJ2-7	.	TGTGCCAGCAGCCCCGAGATTACCTACGAGCAGTACTTC	CASSPEITYEQYF